Listed here are 5 T cell receptor beta chains from one sample, sequenced in a study of T cell repertoires in cytomegalovirus infection. For these receptors, no antigen is known. TCRdb fed the reads into MiXCR, producing one record per CDR3 protein. Found here are roughly 220,000 distinct CDR3 sequences, 35% to 40% of them singletons; the top ten hold roughly three fifths. This sample comprised CD8+ T cells from cultured PBMCs, obtained from culture after CMV antigen stimulation. The source is a human donor in good health (CMV status not recorded). Some clones in this sample may be carry-over from other donors' samples.

In its sample, this clonotype was seen once. This may be a read error: a much more frequent sequence differs by one nucleotide. The chain couples TRBV20-1 to TRBJ2-7, with 7 bases aligning to TRBD1. The V gene end was trimmed by 6 bases and the J gene end by 2 bases; junction bases not matched to a gene: 7. The CDR3 contains 13 residues. Germline CDR1 and CDR2: DFQATT and SNEGSKA (reference sequence). CDR3 sequence reads: CSALGTETYEQYF. The CDR3 DNA is TGCAGTGCCTTGGGGACAGAGACCTACGAGCAGTACTTC.

The chain is built from TRBV27 and TRBJ2-7, with D perhaps matching TRBD2 (6 bases). The CDR3 extends over 15 amino acids. Trimming shortened V by 2 bases and J by 3 bases, and 14 bases separated the two germline ends. Germline CDR1 MNHEY, CDR2 SMNVEV (reference sequence). CDR3 residues: CASSLTSSGSYEQYF. CDR3 sequence (DNA): TGTGCCAGCAGTTTAACTAGTAGCGGAAGCTACGAGCAGTACTTC.

V usage is TRBV6-5 and J usage is TRBJ2-7, with a weak D call TRBD2 (6 bases). CDR3 length: 14 amino acids. Trimming took 2 bases from V and 6 from J, leaving 14 bases between them. The germline gives CDR1 MNHEY, CDR2 SVGAGI. The CDR3: CASSYRERFSEQYF. The CDR3 nucleotides read TGTGCCAGCAGTTACCGGGAGAGGTTTTCCGAGCAGTACTTC.

The chain links TRBV2 to TRBJ2-1, with D perhaps TRBD1 (6 bases). CDR1 and CDR2 (germline): SNHLY, FYNNEI. Trimming took 6 bases from V and 9 from J, leaving 12 bases between them. The CDR3 extends over 12 amino acids. The CDR3 DNA is TGTGCCAGCAGGGGCAGGGGTGTTGAGCAGTTCTTC. Its translation is CASRGRGVEQFF.

This clonotype was seen a few times. This chain connects TRBV12-3 or TRBV12-4 to TRBJ2-7; 7 nucleotides align to TRBD1. J gave up 7 bases and V 2 bases, and 17 bases lay outside the gene matches. The CDR3 extends over 17 amino acids. Here the CDR3 reads CASSLSIRGDRPGEQYF. CDR3 sequence (DNA): TGTGCCAGCAGTTTATCAATTAGAGGGGACAGACCTGGGGAGCAGTACTTC.